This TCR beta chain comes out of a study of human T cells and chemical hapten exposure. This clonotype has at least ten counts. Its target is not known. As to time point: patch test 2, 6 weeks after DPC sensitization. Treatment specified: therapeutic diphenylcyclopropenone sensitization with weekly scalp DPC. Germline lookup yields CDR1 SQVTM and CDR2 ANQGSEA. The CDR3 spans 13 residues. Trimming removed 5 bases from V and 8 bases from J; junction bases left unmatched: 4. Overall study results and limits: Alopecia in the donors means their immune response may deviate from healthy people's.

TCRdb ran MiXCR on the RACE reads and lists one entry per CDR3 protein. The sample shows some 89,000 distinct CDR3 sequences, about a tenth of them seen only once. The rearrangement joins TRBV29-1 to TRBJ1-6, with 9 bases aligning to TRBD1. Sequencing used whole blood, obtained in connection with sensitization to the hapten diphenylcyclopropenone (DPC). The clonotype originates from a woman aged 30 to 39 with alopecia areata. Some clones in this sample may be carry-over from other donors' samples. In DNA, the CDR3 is TGCAGCGTTCGGGACAGGGATGATTCACCCCTCCACTTT. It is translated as CSVRDRDDSPLHF. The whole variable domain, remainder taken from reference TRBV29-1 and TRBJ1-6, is SAVISQKPSRDICQRGTSLTIQCQVDSQVTMMFWYRQQPGQSLTLIATANQGSEATYESGFVIDKFPISRPNLTFSTLTVSNMSPEDSSIYLCSVRDRDDSPLHFGNGTRLTVT.